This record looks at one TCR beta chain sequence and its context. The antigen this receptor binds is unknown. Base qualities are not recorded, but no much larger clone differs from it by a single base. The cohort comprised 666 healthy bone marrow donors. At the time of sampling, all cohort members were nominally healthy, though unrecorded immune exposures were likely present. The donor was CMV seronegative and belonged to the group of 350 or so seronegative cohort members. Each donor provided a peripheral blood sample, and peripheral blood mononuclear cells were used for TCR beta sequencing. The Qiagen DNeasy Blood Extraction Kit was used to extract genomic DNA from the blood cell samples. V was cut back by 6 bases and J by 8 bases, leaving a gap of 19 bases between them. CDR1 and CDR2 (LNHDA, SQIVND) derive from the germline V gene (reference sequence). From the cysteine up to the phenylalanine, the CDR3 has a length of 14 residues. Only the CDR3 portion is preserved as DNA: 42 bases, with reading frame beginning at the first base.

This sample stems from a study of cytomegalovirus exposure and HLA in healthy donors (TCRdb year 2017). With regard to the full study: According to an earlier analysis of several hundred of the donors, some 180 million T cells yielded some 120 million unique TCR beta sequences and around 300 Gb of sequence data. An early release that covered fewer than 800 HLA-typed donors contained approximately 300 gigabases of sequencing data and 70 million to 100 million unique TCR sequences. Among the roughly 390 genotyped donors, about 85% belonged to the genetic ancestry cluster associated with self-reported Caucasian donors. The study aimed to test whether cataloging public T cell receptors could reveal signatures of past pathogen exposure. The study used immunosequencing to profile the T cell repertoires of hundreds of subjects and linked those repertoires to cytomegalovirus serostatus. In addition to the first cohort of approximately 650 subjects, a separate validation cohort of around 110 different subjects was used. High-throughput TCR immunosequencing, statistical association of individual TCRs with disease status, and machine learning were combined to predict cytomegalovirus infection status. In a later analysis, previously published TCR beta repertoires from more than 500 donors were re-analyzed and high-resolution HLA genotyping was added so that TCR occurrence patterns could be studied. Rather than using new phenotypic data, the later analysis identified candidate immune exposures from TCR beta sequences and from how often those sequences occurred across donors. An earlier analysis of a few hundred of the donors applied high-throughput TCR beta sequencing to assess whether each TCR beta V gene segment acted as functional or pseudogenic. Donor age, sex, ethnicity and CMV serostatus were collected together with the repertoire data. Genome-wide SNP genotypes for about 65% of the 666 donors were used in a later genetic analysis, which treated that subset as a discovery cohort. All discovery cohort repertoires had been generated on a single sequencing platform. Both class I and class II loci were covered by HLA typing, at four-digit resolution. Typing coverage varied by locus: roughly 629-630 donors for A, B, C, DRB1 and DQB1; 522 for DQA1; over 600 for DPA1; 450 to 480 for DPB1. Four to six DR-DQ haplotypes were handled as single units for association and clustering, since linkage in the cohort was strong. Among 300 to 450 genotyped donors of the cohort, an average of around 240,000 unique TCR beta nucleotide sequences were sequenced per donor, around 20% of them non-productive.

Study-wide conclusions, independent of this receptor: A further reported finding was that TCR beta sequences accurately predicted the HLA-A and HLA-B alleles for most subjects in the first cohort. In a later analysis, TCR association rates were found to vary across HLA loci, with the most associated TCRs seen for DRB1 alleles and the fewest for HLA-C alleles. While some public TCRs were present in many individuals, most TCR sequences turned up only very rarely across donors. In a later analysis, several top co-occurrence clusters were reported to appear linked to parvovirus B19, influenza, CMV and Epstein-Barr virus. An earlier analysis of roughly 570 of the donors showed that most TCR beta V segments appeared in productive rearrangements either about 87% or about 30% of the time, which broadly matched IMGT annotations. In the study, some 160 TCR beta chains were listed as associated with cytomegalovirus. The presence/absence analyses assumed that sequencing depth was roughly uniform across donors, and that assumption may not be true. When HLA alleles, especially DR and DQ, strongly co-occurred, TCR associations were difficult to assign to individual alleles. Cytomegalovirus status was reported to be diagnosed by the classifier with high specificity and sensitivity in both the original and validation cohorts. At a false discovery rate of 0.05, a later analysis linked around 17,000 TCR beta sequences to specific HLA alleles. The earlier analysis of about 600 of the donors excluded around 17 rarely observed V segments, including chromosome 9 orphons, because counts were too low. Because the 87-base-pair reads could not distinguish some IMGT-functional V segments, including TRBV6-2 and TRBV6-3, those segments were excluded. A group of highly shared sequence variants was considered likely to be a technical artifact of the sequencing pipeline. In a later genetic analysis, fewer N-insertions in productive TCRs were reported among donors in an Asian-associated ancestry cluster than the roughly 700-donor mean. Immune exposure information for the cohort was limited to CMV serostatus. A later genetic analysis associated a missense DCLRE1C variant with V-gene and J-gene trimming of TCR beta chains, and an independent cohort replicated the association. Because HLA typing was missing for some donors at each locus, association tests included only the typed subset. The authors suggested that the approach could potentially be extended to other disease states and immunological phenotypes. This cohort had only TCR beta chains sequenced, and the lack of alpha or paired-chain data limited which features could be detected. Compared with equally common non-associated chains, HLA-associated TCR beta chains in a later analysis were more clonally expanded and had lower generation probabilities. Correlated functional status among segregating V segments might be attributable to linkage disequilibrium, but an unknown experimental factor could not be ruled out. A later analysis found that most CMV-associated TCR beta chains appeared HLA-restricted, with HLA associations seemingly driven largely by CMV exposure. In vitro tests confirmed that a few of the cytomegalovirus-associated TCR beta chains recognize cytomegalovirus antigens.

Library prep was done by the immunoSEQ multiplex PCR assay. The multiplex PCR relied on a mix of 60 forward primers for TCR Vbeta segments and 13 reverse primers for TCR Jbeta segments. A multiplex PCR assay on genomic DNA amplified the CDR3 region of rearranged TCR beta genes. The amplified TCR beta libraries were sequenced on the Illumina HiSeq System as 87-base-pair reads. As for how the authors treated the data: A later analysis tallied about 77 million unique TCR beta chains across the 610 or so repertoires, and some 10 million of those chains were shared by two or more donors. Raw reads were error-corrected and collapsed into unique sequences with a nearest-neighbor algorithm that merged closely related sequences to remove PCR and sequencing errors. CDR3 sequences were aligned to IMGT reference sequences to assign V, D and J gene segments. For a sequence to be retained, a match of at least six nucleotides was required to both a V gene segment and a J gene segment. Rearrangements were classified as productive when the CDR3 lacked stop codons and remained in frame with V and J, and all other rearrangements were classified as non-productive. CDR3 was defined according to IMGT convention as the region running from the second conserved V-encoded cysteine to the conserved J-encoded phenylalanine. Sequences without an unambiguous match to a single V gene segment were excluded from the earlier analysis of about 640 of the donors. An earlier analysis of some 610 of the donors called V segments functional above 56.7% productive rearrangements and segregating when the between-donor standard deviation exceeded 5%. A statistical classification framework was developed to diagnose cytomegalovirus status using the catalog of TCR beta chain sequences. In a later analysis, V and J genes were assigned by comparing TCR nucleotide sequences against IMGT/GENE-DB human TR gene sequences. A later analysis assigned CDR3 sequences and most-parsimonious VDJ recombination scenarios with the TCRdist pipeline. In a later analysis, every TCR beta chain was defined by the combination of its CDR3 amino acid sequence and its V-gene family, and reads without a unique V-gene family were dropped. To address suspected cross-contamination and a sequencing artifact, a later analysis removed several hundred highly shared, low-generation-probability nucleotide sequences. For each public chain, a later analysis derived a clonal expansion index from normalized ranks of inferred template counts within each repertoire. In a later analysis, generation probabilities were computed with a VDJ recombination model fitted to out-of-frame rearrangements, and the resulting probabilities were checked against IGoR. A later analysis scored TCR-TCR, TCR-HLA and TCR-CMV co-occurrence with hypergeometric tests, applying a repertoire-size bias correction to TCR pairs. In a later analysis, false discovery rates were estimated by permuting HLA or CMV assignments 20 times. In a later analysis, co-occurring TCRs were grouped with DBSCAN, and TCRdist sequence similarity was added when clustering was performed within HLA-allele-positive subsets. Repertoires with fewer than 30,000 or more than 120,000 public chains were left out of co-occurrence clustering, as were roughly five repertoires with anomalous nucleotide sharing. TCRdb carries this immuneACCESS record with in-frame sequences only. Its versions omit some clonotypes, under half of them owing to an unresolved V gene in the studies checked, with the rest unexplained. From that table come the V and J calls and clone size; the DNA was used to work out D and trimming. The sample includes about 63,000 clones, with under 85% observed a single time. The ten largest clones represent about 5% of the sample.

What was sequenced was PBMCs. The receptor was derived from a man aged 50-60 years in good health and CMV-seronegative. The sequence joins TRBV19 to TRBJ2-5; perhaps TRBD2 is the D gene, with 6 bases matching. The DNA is TGTGCCAGTAGGGGGGTACGATCGGGGGATACCCAGTACTTC. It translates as CASRGVRSGDTQYF.